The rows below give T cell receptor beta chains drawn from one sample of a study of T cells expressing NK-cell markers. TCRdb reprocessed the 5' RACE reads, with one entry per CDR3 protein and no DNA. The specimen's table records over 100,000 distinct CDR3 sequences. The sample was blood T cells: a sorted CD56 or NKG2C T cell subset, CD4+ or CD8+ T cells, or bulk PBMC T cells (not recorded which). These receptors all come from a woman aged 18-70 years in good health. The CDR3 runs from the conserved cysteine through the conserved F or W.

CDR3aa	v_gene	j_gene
CASSYTDRGPEAFF	TRBV6-5	TRBJ1-1
CSVVTLAASYEQYF	TRBV29-1	TRBJ2-7
CASSLGGIGGNEQFF	TRBV11-2	TRBJ2-1
CASSAGLAAGELFF	TRBV5-1	TRBJ2-2
CASSFGGHSYEQYF	TRBV11-2	TRBJ2-7
CASSWTTASFSTDTQYF	TRBV7-2	TRBJ2-3
CASSPQGWNSPLHF	TRBV28	TRBJ1-6
CSVVRQDYEQYF	TRBV29-1	TRBJ2-7
CASSLVFNEAFF	TRBV7-9	TRBJ1-1
CSARDLSGGASETQYF	TRBV20-1	TRBJ2-5
CASSPREVGGTGELFF	TRBV7-8	TRBJ2-2
CASSSAGPHTEAFF	TRBV7-3	TRBJ1-1
CASSPGQFETQYF	TRBV7-6	TRBJ2-5
CATSSSSASGQETQYF	TRBV15	TRBJ2-5
CSVPGQGGNTGELFF	TRBV29-1	TRBJ2-2
CASSQTLGIQETQYF	TRBV4-1	TRBJ2-5
CSVVLGEGTQYF	TRBV29-1	TRBJ2-5